These 20 T cell receptor beta chains were sequenced from one sample in a study of beta chain features in type 1 diabetes listed by TCRdb under 2018. The protocol used for the library was the immunoSEQ multiplex PCR assay. The entire isolated RNA was reverse transcribed using the High Capacity cDNA Reverse Transcription Kit, and thus expressed TCRB transcripts were sequenced. The table comes from immuneACCESS by way of TCRdb, which keeps in-frame sequences with V and J called. Part of the clones is missing from these tables; in studies checked, under half for an unresolved V gene and the rest for unknown reasons. Within this sample are approximately 260,000 clones, with around 22% of them counted one time only. Of the sample, around 0.013% is held by the ten largest clones. The antigens for these receptors are not known. Broader findings and caveats from the paper: A moderate but significant shortening of TCRB CDR3 length was observed in type 1 diabetes patients in all four CD4+ subsets.

Sequencing was performed on naive CD4+ T cells from blood. Reading the label with the study, this specimen's cell subset or site is: true naive CD4+ T cells. The receptors here all came from a woman aged 25-40 years with type 1 diabetes.

The chain employs TRBV7-9 and TRBJ1-1; D unresolved. V lost 5 bases, J lost 2 bases, and 12 bases lay in between. The CDR3 spans 14 residues. The germline gives CDR1 SEHNR, CDR2 FQNEAQ (reference sequence). In DNA, the CDR3 is TGTGCCAGCAGCCCAGCGCTCTCAAACACTGAAGCTTTCTTT. As protein: CASSPALSNTEAFF.

The chain carries TRBV5-4 and TRBJ2-1; the match to TRBD1 covers 11 bases. The germline gives CDR1 SGHNT, CDR2 YYREEE (reference sequence). Trimming cost V 4 bases and J 10 bases; bases outside gene matches: 7. The CDR3 runs to 14 residues. CDR3 nucleotides: TGTGCCAGCAGCGGGGACAGGGGGATCGGGGAGCAGTTCTTC. Protein product: CASSGDRGIGEQFF.

This clone was detected a few times. The rearrangement uses TRBV7-9 and TRBJ2-3, with D perhaps matching TRBD2 (5 bases). The germline V gene encodes CDR1 SEHNR and CDR2 FQNEAQ (reference sequence). V dropped 2 bases and J dropped 2 bases, with 8 bases sitting between them. The CDR3 is made up of 14 amino acids. CDR3 residues: CASSLREFTDTQYF. For the CDR3, the DNA is TGTGCCAGCAGCTTAAGGGAGTTCACAGATACGCAGTATTTT.

In DNA form, the CDR3 reads TGTGCCAGCAGCGTTGGTTCGGGAGGGAACATTCAGTACTTC. The encoded protein is CASSVGSGGNIQYF. The V call is TRBV9, the J call TRBJ2-4; TRBD2 matches at 8 bases. V was clipped by 2 bases and J by 7 bases; unmatched bases: 5. Germline lookup yields CDR1 SGDLS and CDR2 YYNGEE. This CDR3 spans 14 amino acids.

This clone was detected only a few times. V usage is TRBV19 and J usage is TRBJ1-5, with 10 nucleotides matching TRBD1. J gave up 6 bases and V 4 bases, and 9 bases lay outside the gene matches. CDR1 LNHDA and CDR2 SQIVND come from the germline V gene (reference sequence). CDR3 size: 16 residues. The CDR3 sequence is CASSTLDRGGVQPQHF. The CDR3 nucleotides read TGTGCCAGTAGTACCCTGGACAGGGGGGGTGTTCAGCCCCAGCATTTT.

This clone has just a few counts. The V and J genes are TRBV15 and TRBJ2-7; weak D call: TRBD1 (6 bases). CDR1 and CDR2 from the germline V gene are LNHNV and YYDKDF (reference sequence). Trimming left V 0 bases short and J 3 bases short, with 12 bases between. The CDR3 contains 15 residues. DNA of the CDR3: TGTGCCACCAGCAGAGAGCCGGGACACAGCTACGAGCAGTACTTC. It codes for CATSREPGHSYEQYF.

The chain carries TRBV7-3 and TRBJ2-1; perhaps TRBD1 as D (6 bases). This CDR3 region has 13 residues. V lost 7 bases, J lost 3 bases, and 10 bases lay in between. The germline V gene encodes CDR1 SGHTA and CDR2 FQGTGA. The CDR3 DNA reads TGTGCCAGCACACAGGGTGGCTACAATGAGCAGTTCTTC. This gives the protein CASTQGGYNEQFF. The full variable domain, completed using reference TRBV7-3 and TRBJ2-1, is GAGVSQTPSNKVTEKGKYVELRCDPISGHTALYWYRQSLGQGPEFLIYFQGTGAADDSGLPNDRFFAVRPEGSVSTLKIQRTERGDSAVYLCASTQGGYNEQFFGPGTRLTVL.

The J gene is TRBJ2-5, the V gene TRBV28; 10 bases line up with TRBD1. The V gene end was trimmed by 5 bases and the J gene end by 3 bases; junction bases not matched to a gene: 15. The CDR3 consists of 18 residues. Germline-derived CDR1 and CDR2 are MDHEN and SYDVKM. The CDR3 sequence: CASSLPPLGTGVEETQYF. The CDR3 DNA reads as TGTGCCAGCAGTCTCCCGCCGCTCGGGACAGGGGTGGAAGAGACCCAGTACTTC.

This clone was seen once. This sequence joins TRBV30 and TRBJ1-4; D is uncertain. Germline V gives CDR1 GTSNPN, CDR2 SVGIG (reference sequence). The CDR3 is made up of 13 amino acids. V was clipped by 1 base and J by 5 bases, with 8 bases between them. CDR3 residues: CAWSARVNEKLFF. In DNA, the CDR3 is TGTGCCTGGAGTGCTCGGGTCAATGAAAAACTGTTTTTT. The full variable domain, in which reference TRBV30 and TRBJ1-4 provide the parts outside the CDR3, is SQTIHQWPATLVQPVGSPLSLECTVEGTSNPNLYWYRQAAGRGLQLLFYSVGIGQISSEVPQNLSASRPQDRQFILSSKKLLLSDSGFYLCAWSARVNEKLFFGSGTQLSVL.

The chain links TRBV29-1 to TRBJ1-2, with no clear D. This CDR3 spans 14 amino acids. V shed 0 bases and J shed 4 bases, with 12 bases lying between them. Germline V gives CDR1 SQVTM, CDR2 ANQGSEA. The CDR3: CSVEEPNSGYGYTF. As DNA, the CDR3 is TGCAGCGTTGAAGAGCCAAACTCGGGCTATGGCTACACCTTC.

This chain uses TRBV6-1 with TRBJ2-5, with 9 bases fitting TRBD2. The junction had 4 bases not matched to a gene; V was cut back by 1 base and J by 4 bases. This CDR3 contains 15 residues. CDR1 MNHNS and CDR2 SASEGT come from the germline V gene. CDR3 region: CASSEDSGSGETQYF. As DNA, the CDR3 is TGTGCCAGCAGTGAAGATAGCGGGAGTGGAGAGACCCAGTACTTC.

This chain uses TRBV10-3 with TRBJ2-5, with 8 positions matching TRBD2. In germline, CDR1 is ENHRY, CDR2 SYGVKD. The V segment lost 6 bases and the J segment 5 bases; nucleotides outside the gene matches: 11. The length of the CDR3 is 15 residues. The CDR3 sequence: CAIREDSGIWETQYF. CDR3 nucleotides: TGTGCCATCAGAGAGGATAGCGGGATTTGGGAGACCCAGTACTTC.

The chain couples TRBV29-1 to TRBJ2-1, with TRBD1 matching over 7 bases. This CDR3 region has 16 residues. Germline CDR1 reads SQVTM; CDR2 reads ANQGSEA. V lost 1 base, J lost 4 bases, and 10 bases stayed unmatched. The CDR3 coding sequence is TGCAGCGTTGAAGCGTTTCCGGGACAGACGTACAATGAGCAGTTCTTC. This gives the protein CSVEAFPGQTYNEQFF.

The V call is TRBV29-1, the J call TRBJ2-5, with D possibly being TRBD1 (5 bases). V gave up 4 bases and J gave up 2 bases, with 11 bases separating them. The CDR3 totals 13 residues. The germline CDR1 and CDR2 sequences are SQVTM and ANQGSEA. For the CDR3, the DNA is TGCAGCGTTGGACAGCTACTACAAGAGACCCAGTACTTC. Translation gives CSVGQLLQETQYF.

This clone was observed a few times. This chain joins TRBV29-1 and TRBJ1-1, with TRBD1 identical over 7 bases. The germline CDR1 and CDR2 sequences are SQVTM and ANQGSEA. Losses at the gene ends were 4 bases for V and 0 bases for J; bases not matched to a gene: 5. This CDR3 region has 14 residues. This CDR3 reads CSVARDRVNTEAFF. The CDR3 DNA reads TGCAGCGTTGCGAGGGACAGAGTGAACACTGAAGCTTTCTTT.

This chain links TRBV15 with TRBJ1-5; 8 bases line up with TRBD1. The J segment lost 4 bases and the V segment lost 3 bases, leaving 5 bases of the junction unmatched. Looked up from germline, CDR1 is LNHNV and CDR2 is YYDKDF (reference sequence). The CDR3 covers 15 residues. CDR3 in amino acids: CATSRSGQVNQPQHF. In DNA form, the CDR3 reads TGTGCCACCAGCAGGTCGGGACAGGTGAATCAGCCCCAGCATTTT. Supplemented by reference TRBV15 and TRBJ1-5, the full variable domain reads DAMVIQNPRYQVTQFGKPVTLSCSQTLNHNVMYWYQQKSSQAPKLLFHYYDKDFNNEADTPDNFQSRRPNTSFCFLDIRSPGLGDTAMYLCATSRSGQVNQPQHFGDGTRLSIL.

The chain joins TRBV9 to TRBJ2-1; a possible D gene is TRBD2 (6 bases). Germline V gene sequence: CDR1 SGDLS, CDR2 YYNGEE. The length of the CDR3 is 13 residues. V was shortened by 2 bases and J by 5 bases, with 8 bases between the two germline ends. The CDR3 nucleotides are TGTGCCAGCAGCGTTACTAGCAACAATGAGCAGTTCTTC. Translation: CASSVTSNNEQFF.

The chain is built from TRBV4-1 and TRBJ2-1, with 9 bases identical to TRBD1. This CDR3 contains 17 residues. Germline CDR1 reads MGHRA; CDR2 reads YSYEKL. V lost 0 bases and J lost 2; bases outside the gene matches: 5. The chain's CDR3 is CASSQDLGQGTYNEQFF. CDR3 DNA sequence: TGCGCCAGCAGCCAAGATCTTGGACAGGGGACCTACAATGAGCAGTTCTTC.

This clone was seen more than once but under ten times. The V and J genes are TRBV30 and TRBJ2-1; TRBD2 might be the D (6 bases). Trimming left V 0 bases short and J 12 bases short, with 15 bases between. The CDR3 loop spans 13 amino acids. The germline V gene has CDR1 GTSNPN and CDR2 SVGIG (reference sequence). The CDR3 DNA reads TGTGCCTGGAGTGTGACAGATACCGGGGGGCAGTTCTTC. Amino acid sequence: CAWSVTDTGGQFF. Combining the CDR3 with reference TRBV30 and TRBJ2-1 gives the whole variable domain SQTIHQWPATLVQPVGSPLSLECTVEGTSNPNLYWYRQAAGRGLQLLFYSVGIGQISSEVPQNLSASRPQDRQFILSSKKLLLSDSGFYLCAWSVTDTGGQFFGPGTRLTVL.

This clone showed up just a few times. V usage is TRBV6-5 and J usage is TRBJ2-7; 8 nucleotides agree with TRBD1. This CDR3 contains 12 residues. V lost 6 bases and J lost 6; bases outside the gene matches: 4. The germline CDR1 and CDR2 sequences are MNHEY and SVGAGI. In nucleotides, the CDR3 is TGTGCCAGCAGCTCAGGGGGCGGCGAGCAGTACTTC. Translating gives CASSSGGGEQYF.